A single sample gave rise to the 27 T cell receptor beta chains below, sequenced in a study of T cell responses to AZD1222 COVID-19 vaccine. Assay used: immunoSEQ multiplex PCR; TCRdb lists only in-frame clones, some missing. Of around 120,000 clones listed, 90% to 95% are singletons. The sample consisted of peripheral blood, taken 28 days after the second AZD1222 dose. Every receptor here comes from an adult who received the AZD1222 COVID-19 vaccine.

V is TRBV6-2 or TRBV6-3 and J is TRBJ1-2; the match to TRBD1 covers 8 bases. Trimming removed 5 bases from V and 7 bases from J; junction bases left unmatched: 6. The CDR3 length is 13 residues. CDR1 is MNHEY, CDR2 SVGEGT, per germline. CDR3 protein: CASSPDRVVGYTF. The CDR3 coding sequence is TGTGCCAGCAGTCCGGACAGGGTGGTTGGCTACACCTTC.

The CDR3 DNA is TGTGCCAGCAGTTACGTTCCGGAGACCTACAATGAGCAGTTCTTC. It encodes CASSYVPETYNEQFF. The chain employs TRBV6-5 and TRBJ2-1; no clear D gene. The germline V and J ends were trimmed by 2 bases and 2 bases, with 10 bases remaining between them. Germline V lookup: CDR1 MNHEY, CDR2 SVGAGI. The CDR3 has 15 residues.

The V gene is TRBV7-2, the J gene TRBJ2-3; 8 nucleotides align to TRBD2. V was clipped by 5 bases and J by 3 bases; unmatched bases: 16. CDR1 and CDR2 (germline): SGHTA, FQGNSA. The CDR3 totals 18 residues. Written as DNA, the CDR3 is TGTGCCAGCAGCCCCTACGTCATCGGGGGGGCCGGGACAGATACGCAGTATTTT. This gives the protein CASSPYVIGGAGTDTQYF.

The V gene is TRBV7-2, the J gene TRBJ1-2; 8 bases agree with TRBD1. Losses at the gene ends were 2 bases for V and 0 bases for J; bases not matched to a gene: 5. The CDR3 runs to 16 residues. Germline-derived CDR1 and CDR2 are SGHTA and FQGNSA. CDR3 coding DNA: TGTGCCAGCAGCTTACAGGGGGCGATACCTAACTATGGCTACACCTTC. It is translated as CASSLQGAIPNYGYTF.

CDR3 DNA: TGTGCCAGCAGGGCCGATGGGGGAGGCTACACCTTC. Translation: CASRADGGGYTF. The chain recombines TRBV6-5 with TRBJ1-2; the D gene is possibly TRBD1 (5 bases). Germline values: CDR1 MNHEY, CDR2 SVGAGI. CDR3 length: 12 amino acids. Trimming cost V 6 bases and J 8 bases, with 13 bases left between them.

V usage is TRBV4-2 and J usage is TRBJ2-1; TRBD2 might be the D (5 bases). The germline V gene encodes CDR1 LGHNA and CDR2 YNFKEQ. CDR3 length: 12 amino acids. Trimming left V 4 bases short and J 7 bases short, with 8 bases between. Here the CDR3 reads CASSRGSNEQFF. The DNA for the CDR3 is TGTGCCAGCAGCCGAGGGTCTAATGAGCAGTTCTTC.

V and J are TRBV19 and TRBJ2-2; weak D call: TRBD1 (5 bases). V was trimmed by 6 bases and J by 1 base, leaving 15 bases between them. CDR3 length: 16 amino acids. Germline CDR1 LNHDA, CDR2 SQIVND (reference sequence). The CDR3 coding sequence is TGTGCCAGTAGGCCCCGGTGGCAGGGGAACACCGGGGAGCTGTTTTTT. Translating it yields CASRPRWQGNTGELFF.

This chain joins TRBV9 and TRBJ1-5, with 10 bases aligning to TRBD1. This CDR3 spans 15 amino acids. J gave up 6 bases and V 3 bases, and 6 bases lay outside the gene matches. Germline CDR1 is SGDLS and CDR2 is YYNGEE. The chain's CDR3 is CASSAAGTGVQPQHF. For the CDR3, the DNA is TGTGCCAGCAGCGCCGCCGGGACAGGGGTTCAGCCCCAGCATTTT.

The chain has TRBV15 and TRBJ1-1; D is perhaps TRBD1 (5 bases). CDR1 and CDR2 from the germline V gene are LNHNV and YYDKDF (reference sequence). The CDR3 is 14 amino acids. The germline V and J ends were trimmed by 4 bases and 1 base, with 10 bases remaining between them. The CDR3 nucleotides read TGTGCCACCAGCAAGGGGCGGGGGAACACTGAAGCTTTCTTT. It is translated as CATSKGRGNTEAFF.

The V gene is TRBV11-3, the J gene TRBJ2-1, with D possibly being TRBD1 (5 bases). Per germline, CDR1 SGHNT and CDR2 YENEEA. The CDR3 consists of 16 residues. The V end lost 1 base, the J end lost 0 bases, and 10 bases lay between the germline ends. The CDR3 sequence: CASSLVTGSSYNEQFF. The CDR3 DNA sequence: TGTGCCAGCAGCTTAGTTACAGGAAGCTCCTACAATGAGCAGTTCTTC.

The genes are TRBV7-2 and TRBJ1-5; D uncertain. V was shortened by 5 bases and J by 0 bases, with 5 bases between the two germline ends. Germline V lookup: CDR1 SGHTA, CDR2 FQGNSA. The CDR3 is made up of 13 amino acids. The CDR3 bases are TGTGCCAGCAGCCGGGATAGCAATCAGCCCCAGCATTTT. It specifies CASSRDSNQPQHF.

This clone appeared a single time. The chain links TRBV3-1 (or the pseudogene TRBV3-2) to TRBJ2-7, with D hard to call. This CDR3 is built from 12 residues. The germline V gene has CDR1 LGHDT and CDR2 YNNKEL (reference sequence). Trimming cost V 4 bases and J 0 bases, with 4 bases left between them. CDR3 coding DNA: TGTGCCAGCAGCCCAAGCTCCTACGAGCAGTACTTC. This gives the protein CASSPSSYEQYF.

The V call is TRBV19, the J call TRBJ2-7; D unresolved. The V gene's germline CDR1 is LNHDA and CDR2 SQIVND (reference sequence). V was pared by 4 bases and J by 2 bases, with 15 bases between. This CDR3 is built from 15 residues. This chain's CDR3 is CASSTGGGRTYEQYF. The CDR3 DNA is TGTGCCAGTAGTACGGGCGGTGGGCGGACCTACGAGCAGTACTTC.

The genes are TRBV6-2 or TRBV6-3 and TRBJ2-2; D perhaps matches TRBD2 (5 bases). Per the germline V gene, CDR1 is MNHEY and CDR2 is SVGEGT. The CDR3 covers 17 residues. Trimming removed 2 bases at V and 1 base at J, with 14 bases between. In nucleotides, the CDR3 is TGTGCCAGCAGTTACCTCGTCACTAGAATGAACACCGGGGAGCTGTTTTTT. Translation: CASSYLVTRMNTGELFF.

The rearrangement links TRBV11-2 to TRBJ2-4; D not resolved. Trimming cost V 5 bases and J 1 base, with 6 bases left between them. The CDR3 sequence is 13 residues long. Germline-derived CDR1 and CDR2 are SGHAT and FQNNGV. The CDR3 loop reads CASSPSAKNIQYF. In nucleotides, the CDR3 is TGTGCCAGCAGCCCGAGTGCCAAAAACATTCAGTACTTC.

This clone is a singleton in its sample. The rearrangement links TRBV30 to TRBJ1-1, with D hard to call. Germline V lookup: CDR1 GTSNPN, CDR2 SVGIG (reference sequence). V was shortened by 2 bases and J by 12 bases, with 13 bases between the two germline ends. The CDR3 consists of 11 residues. CDR3 DNA sequence: TGTGCCTGGAGTTTGGGCCGCGCGTCTTTCTTT. This translates into CAWSLGRASFF. The whole variable domain, filled in from reference TRBV30 and TRBJ1-1, reads SQTIHQWPATLVQPVGSPLSLECTVEGTSNPNLYWYRQAAGRGLQLLFYSVGIGQISSEVPQNLSASRPQDRQFILSSKKLLLSDSGFYLCAWSLGRASFFGQGTRLTVV.

The chain combines TRBV12-3 or TRBV12-4 with TRBJ2-3; D is ambiguous. The CDR3 runs 12 residues. V was cut by 6 bases and J by 4 bases, with 8 bases left in between. CDR3 DNA: TGTGCCAGCAGCGTTCTGTCAGATACGCAGTATTTT. Translation gives CASSVLSDTQYF.

J is TRBJ2-1 and V is TRBV30; 8 bases fit TRBD2. This CDR3 is built from 15 residues. The trim removed 3 bases at V and 5 bases at J, leaving 9 bases unmatched. Germline CDR1 GTSNPN, CDR2 SVGIG (reference sequence). Here the CDR3 DNA reads TGTGCCTGGAGCCCCAGCGGGAGCCCACACAATGAGCAGTTCTTC. This codes for CAWSPSGSPHNEQFF.

V usage is TRBV9 and J usage is TRBJ1-2; unclear D gene. V was shortened by 0 bases and J by 2 bases, with 11 bases between the two germline ends. The CDR3 length is 15 residues. The germline V gene has CDR1 SGDLS and CDR2 YYNGEE. In DNA, the CDR3 is TGTGCCAGCAGCGTAGGGAGATCGAGCAACTATGGCTACACCTTC. It codes for CASSVGRSSNYGYTF.

The chain combines TRBV3-1 (or the pseudogene TRBV3-2) with TRBJ2-7, with D possibly TRBD2 on 5 matching bases. Germline values: CDR1 LGHDT, CDR2 YNNKEL (reference sequence). Trimming took off 0 bases at V and 10 bases at J, with 13 bases between the two ends. This CDR3 spans 13 amino acids. This CDR3 reads CASSQDKWRSQYF. The CDR3 DNA is TGTGCCAGCAGCCAAGATAAGTGGAGGAGCCAGTACTTC.

The genes are TRBV3-1 (or the pseudogene TRBV3-2) and TRBJ2-5, with D possibly being TRBD1 or TRBD2 (5 bases each). The CDR3 extends over 16 amino acids. V was shortened by 6 bases and J by 4 bases, with 21 bases between the two germline ends. CDR1 is LGHDT, CDR2 YNNKEL, per germline (reference sequence). The CDR3 DNA sequence: TGTGCCAGCAGTCACCGGGACGGAAGATCCCCAGAGACCCAGTACTTC. Translating gives CASSHRDGRSPETQYF.

This chain connects TRBV29-1 to TRBJ2-7; 7 nucleotides align to TRBD1. CDR1 is SQVTM and CDR2 is ANQGSEA in the germline V gene. V was pared by 4 bases and J by 1 base, with 4 bases of the junction left unmatched. There are 13 residues in the CDR3. The CDR3 here is CSVVDRNSYEQYF. In nucleotides, the CDR3 is TGCAGCGTTGTGGACAGGAATTCCTACGAGCAGTACTTC.

The V gene is TRBV7-2, the J gene TRBJ2-5, with D perhaps TRBD1 (5 bases). Trimming stripped 2 bases from V and 3 bases from J, with 19 bases between. In germline, CDR1 is SGHTA, CDR2 FQGNSA. CDR3 length: 17 residues. CDR3 amino acids: CASSLPMRVGRKETQYF. CDR3 DNA sequence: TGTGCCAGCAGCTTACCAATGCGAGTGGGGCGCAAAGAGACCCAGTACTTC.

V and J are TRBV29-1 and TRBJ2-1, with D possibly being TRBD1 (6 bases). The length of the CDR3 is 16 residues. Between the trimmed V and J ends, which lost 0 bases and 4 bases, there was a span of 16 bases. Germline lookup yields CDR1 SQVTM and CDR2 ANQGSEA. CDR3 bases: TGCAGCGTTGAAGATCCGCGCACAGGGAATTACAATGAGCAGTTCTTC. It yields the protein CSVEDPRTGNYNEQFF.

The chain uses TRBV6-5 and TRBJ2-7, with D maybe TRBD2 (5 bases). This CDR3 is built from 13 residues. Germline V gene sequence: CDR1 MNHEY, CDR2 SVGAGI. The V and J ends lost 6 bases and 2 bases respectively, with 11 bases between them. In nucleotides, the CDR3 is TGTGCCAGCAGAAGCGGTTTAACCTACGAGCAGTACTTC. It yields the protein CASRSGLTYEQYF.

The chain uses TRBV7-3 and TRBJ2-2; the D gene is possibly TRBD2 (5 bases). The germline CDR1 and CDR2 sequences are SGHTA and FQGTGA. The length of the CDR3 is 15 residues. Trimming shortened V by 0 bases and J by 1 base, and 6 bases separated the two germline ends. CDR3 region: CASSLTSENTGELFF. The CDR3 DNA reads as TGTGCCAGCAGCTTAACTAGCGAGAACACCGGGGAGCTGTTTTTT.

The chain couples TRBV7-2 to TRBJ1-6, with D tentatively TRBD1 (5 bases). Trimming removed 1 base at V and 9 bases at J, with 10 bases between. CDR3 length: 14 amino acids. Germline V gene sequence: CDR1 SGHTA, CDR2 FQGNSA. The CDR3 reads CASSLDGTGSPLHF. The DNA for the CDR3 is TGTGCCAGCAGCTTAGACGGGACCGGTTCACCCCTCCACTTT.